Listed below are T cell receptor beta chains from one sample, sequenced in a study of cytomegalovirus exposure and HLA in healthy donors. Repertoires were generated with immunoSEQ multiplex PCR, while TCRdb's copy carries only in-frame clones and drops some. The sample lists roughly 230,000 clones, around four fifths occurring once. Sequencing was carried out using PBMCs. Receptor source: a boy younger than 18 in good health and CMV-seronegative. Each CDR3 is given with its conserved first and last residue. The D gene is left open where the match is weak. The size entry is marked missing in some rows and otherwise reads once, few, many or a size class.

>-|TRBJ2-7|TRBD1|TRBV29-1
TGCAGCGCGTCTGGGGACAGGGTCTACGAGCAGTACTTC
CSASGDRVYEQYF
>-|TRBJ1-5|TRBD1|TRBV9
TGTGCCAGCAGCGAACAGGGGCGAAATCAGCCCCAGCATTTT
CASSEQGRNQPQHF
>-|TRBJ2-2|-|TRBV2
TGTGCCAGCAGCCCCCCGGGGGTAGCGGCGAACACCGGGGAGCTGTTTTTT
CASSPPGVAANTGELFF
>-|TRBJ1-1|TRBD1|TRBV29-1
TGCAGCGTTAAAACGACAGGGTTGAACACTGAAGCTTTCTTT
CSVKTTGLNTEAFF
>-|TRBJ2-4|-|TRBV7-2
TGTGCCAGCAGCACGGACCGGGATAATCTAGCCAAAAACATTCAGTACTTC
CASSTDRDNLAKNIQYF
>-|TRBJ1-2|-|TRBV9
TGTGCCAGCAGCGTAGGGGAGAACCTACCACCGGGCTACACCTTC
CASSVGENLPPGYTF
>-|TRBJ1-2|-|TRBV30
TGTGCCCAAATAGGGGCTGTTTTTCTTGGAGGCTACACCTTC
CAQIGAVFLGGYTF
>-|TRBJ1-4|-|TRBV11-2
TGTGCCAGCAGCCCCTTTGCAAGCTTCAAAAATGAAAAACTGTTTTTT
CASSPFASFKNEKLFF
>-|TRBJ1-1|TRBD1|TRBV5-4
TGTGCCAGCAGCTTGGGGCAGGGGGCGCGGAGAGCTTTCTTT
CASSLGQGARRAFF
>-|TRBJ2-5|-|TRBV20-1
TGCAGTTCTAGCTCCTTGGAGACCCAGTACTTC
CSSSSLETQYF
>-|TRBJ2-3|TRBD2|TRBV5-5
TGTGCCAGCAGCTTGTCTAGCGGGAGGGCCACAGATACGCAGTATTTT
CASSLSSGRATDTQYF
>-|TRBJ2-7|TRBD1|TRBV6-5
TGTGCCAGCAGGGGACAGGGGAAGAGCTACGAGCAGTACTTC
CASRGQGKSYEQYF
>-|TRBJ2-5|TRBD2|TRBV4-1
TGCGCCAGCAGCCCCTCGACTCAGGGACTAGGATTGGGGACCCAGTACTTC
CASSPSTQGLGLGTQYF
>-|TRBJ2-6|TRBD1|TRBV7-9
TGTGCCAGCAGGAACATAAAAACAGGGGCCCTCTCTGGGGCCAACGTCCTGACTTTC
CASRNIKTGALSGANVLTF
>-|TRBJ1-1|TRBD1|TRBV5-6
TGTGCCAGCGGTAGACAGGGGCCCATGAACACTGAAGCTTTCTTT
CASGRQGPMNTEAFF
>few|TRBJ2-2|-|TRBV25-1
TGTGCCAGCAGTGACTATGCGACTTCCAGCACCGGGGAGCTGTTTTTT
CASSDYATSSTGELFF
>-|TRBJ2-3|-|TRBV6-8
TGTGCCAGTTGGGGCTACACAGATACGCAGTATTTT
CASWGYTDTQYF
>-|TRBJ2-3|-|TRBV5-1
TGCGCCAGCCAGCCTCCCGGACAGAGCACAGATACGCAGTATTTT
CASQPPGQSTDTQYF
>once|TRBJ2-7|-|TRBV6-5
TGTGCCAGCAGTTACGGGGCAGCCCCCTACGAGCAGTACTTC
CASSYGAAPYEQYF
>-|TRBJ1-1|TRBD1|TRBV11-3
TGTGCCAGCAGCGCCCGACAGGGTCGAAACACTGAAGCTTTCTTT
CASSARQGRNTEAFF
>-|TRBJ2-7|TRBD1|TRBV6-9
TGTGCCAGCAGTTTCGGACAGGGGTCTAACGAGCAGTACTTC
CASSFGQGSNEQYF
>few|TRBJ1-2|-|TRBV2
TGTGCCTCGTACAGGGTAGGGAACTATGGCTACACCTTC
CASYRVGNYGYTF
>few|TRBJ1-2|TRBD1|TRBV5-6
TGTGCCAGCAGCTTGGTGGGGACAGACAACTATGGCTACACCTTC
CASSLVGTDNYGYTF
>once|TRBJ2-5|TRBD2|TRBV4-2
TGTGCCAGCAGCCAAAACCCGGGACTAGCGGGGGAAGAGACCCAGTACTTC
CASSQNPGLAGEETQYF
>-|TRBJ1-4|TRBD1|TRBV19
TGTGCCAGTAGCCGGAGCGGGACAGGGGGAGAAAAACTGTTTTTT
CASSRSGTGGEKLFF
>-|TRBJ2-7|TRBD2|TRBV13
TGTGCCAGCAGCCCGCGGGAGGGTACCTACGAGCAGTACTTC
CASSPREGTYEQYF
>-|TRBJ2-7|TRBD1|TRBV4-2
TGTGCCAGCAGCCAAGGAGGATCGGGACAGGCCGGGCACGAGCAGTACTTC
CASSQGGSGQAGHEQYF
>-|TRBJ2-2|TRBD2|TRBV5-1
TGCGCCAGCAGCTTAGCAGGACTAGCGACCGGGGAGCTGTTTTTT
CASSLAGLATGELFF
>-|TRBJ2-3|-|TRBV5-4
TGTGCCAGCAGCTTGAACCGGGAGGATACGCAGTATTTT
CASSLNREDTQYF
>-|TRBJ1-2|TRBD1|TRBV29-1
TGCAGCGTGTCCGGGACAGGAGGCTATGGCTACACCTTC
CSVSGTGGYGYTF
>-|TRBJ2-7|TRBD2|TRBV5-1
TGCGCCAGCAGCCGGGGACTAGCGGGGGGGCCCGACGAGCAGTACTTC
CASSRGLAGGPDEQYF